The rows below give T cell receptor beta chains drawn from one sample of a study of HIV-infected patients and healthy controls. TCRdb redid the calling of the 5' RACE reads with MiXCR, one entry per CDR3 protein. The sample yields roughly 15,000 distinct CDR3 sequences, more than 7.5% seen once. Material: blood. All receptors come from an adult in good health. Both conserved end residues are part of each CDR3. The D gene is left open where the match is weak. Size is omitted from some rows. Given values are once, few, many or a class for expanded clones.

v_gene	d_gene	j_gene	abundance	CDR3aa	CDR3nt
TRBV29-1	-	TRBJ2-7	many	CSYLRDGWSEQYF	TGCAGCTACTTGCGGGACGGGTGGAGCGAGCAGTACTTC
TRBV12-3/TRBV12-4	-	TRBJ1-6	-	CASSLAGKPSYNSPLHF	TGTGCCAGCAGTTTAGCGGGGAAACCTTCCTATAATTCACCCCTCCACTTT
TRBV3-1	-	TRBJ1-1	many	CASSGRDLNTEAFF	TGTGCCAGCAGCGGCAGGGATTTGAACACTGAAGCTTTCTTT
TRBV29-1	-	TRBJ1-1	many	CSVGTAYTEAFF	TGCAGCGTTGGGACAGCCTACACTGAAGCTTTCTTT
TRBV4-3	TRBD2	TRBJ2-1	many	CASSQESIAGGPYNEQFF	TGCGCCAGCAGCCAAGAATCAATAGCGGGAGGGCCGTACAATGAGCAGTTCTTC
TRBV5-1	TRBD1	TRBJ2-3	many	CASSLVQGADTQYF	TGCGCCAGCAGCTTGGTACAGGGGGCAGATACGCAGTATTTT
TRBV7-9	-	TRBJ1-3	many	CASSSSTGPSGNTIYF	TGTGCCAGCAGCTCCTCTACAGGGCCCTCTGGAAACACCATATATTTT
TRBV7-6	TRBD1	TRBJ1-4	-	CASSRDRTEKLFF	TGTGCCAGCAGCCGGGACAGGACTGAAAAACTGTTTTTT
TRBV19	-	TRBJ1-2	many	CASQERDKAQYGYTF	TGTGCCAGTCAAGAGCGGGACAAAGCTCAGTATGGCTACACCTTC
TRBV14	-	TRBJ1-4	many	CASSPSGTTNEKLFF	TGTGCCAGCAGCCCATCCGGGACAACTAATGAAAAACTGTTTTTT
TRBV28	-	TRBJ2-5	medium-sized	CASSPRGQETQYF	TGTGCCAGCAGTCCCCGGGGCCAAGAGACCCAGTACTTC
TRBV20-1	TRBD1	TRBJ2-2	many	CSARDGTGANTGELFF	TGCAGTGCTAGAGATGGGACAGGAGCGAACACCGGGGAGCTGTTTTTT
TRBV12-3/TRBV12-4	TRBD1	TRBJ1-1	many	CASSSPDRGYTEAFF	TGTGCCAGCAGTTCCCCAGACAGGGGTTACACTGAAGCTTTCTTT
TRBV11-2	-	TRBJ2-1	medium-sized	CASSFQAATRSEQFF	TGTGCCAGCAGCTTTCAAGCGGCCACTCGGAGTGAGCAGTTCTTC
TRBV28	-	TRBJ2-7	many	CASSRATRSGVAEQYF	TGTGCCAGCAGCCGTGCTACTCGTTCAGGGGTAGCTGAGCAGTACTTC
TRBV29-1	TRBD1	TRBJ2-5	once	CSVQGQAGETQYF	TGCAGCGTTCAGGGACAGGCGGGGGAGACCCAGTACTTC
TRBV10-3	-	TRBJ2-1	many	CAPVSEQFF	TGTGCCCCTGTGAGTGAGCAGTTCTTC
TRBV12-3/TRBV12-4	TRBD1	TRBJ1-4	few	CASSLDRERSEKLFF	TGTGCCAGCAGTCTCGACAGGGAACGAAGTGAAAAACTGTTTTTT
TRBV7-9	-	TRBJ2-3	many	CASIMGSLSTDTQYF	TGTGCCAGCATCATGGGGAGCCTTAGCACAGATACGCAGTATTTT
TRBV12-3/TRBV12-4	TRBD1	TRBJ1-2	many	CASSQLSTGWGYTF	TGTGCCAGCAGTCAATTATCGACAGGGTGGGGCTACACCTTC
TRBV7-9	TRBD2	TRBJ2-1	medium-sized	CASSLGLASNEQFF	TGTGCCAGCAGCTTGGGACTAGCTAGCAATGAGCAGTTCTTC
TRBV6-5	TRBD1	TRBJ2-3	medium-sized	CASSPGTGDTDTQYF	TGTGCCAGCAGCCCCGGGACAGGGGACACAGATACGCAGTATTTT
TRBV12-3/TRBV12-4	-	TRBJ2-3	many	CASNSGASTDTQYF	TGTGCCAGCAACAGCGGAGCTAGCACAGATACGCAGTATTTT
TRBV28	-	TRBJ1-1	few	CASSSGQLNTEAFF	TGTGCCAGCAGTTCAGGACAGTTGAACACTGAAGCTTTCTTT
TRBV29-1	TRBD2	TRBJ2-3	-	CSVLAGSSDTQYF	TGCAGCGTTTTAGCGGGAAGTTCAGATACGCAGTATTTT
TRBV11-2	-	TRBJ1-2	many	CASSLDRGASNGYTF	TGTGCCAGCAGCTTAGATCGGGGGGCATCTAATGGCTACACCTTC
TRBV19	TRBD2	TRBJ2-3	many	CASSALAGTATDTQYF	TGTGCCAGTAGTGCCCTAGCGGGAACCGCTACAGATACGCAGTATTTT
TRBV5-5	-	TRBJ2-5	medium-sized	CASTLSEYQETQYF	TGTGCCAGCACCCTCTCCGAGTACCAAGAGACCCAGTACTTC
TRBV19	-	TRBJ1-5	-	CASSIMDSLEAQHF	TGTGCCAGTAGTATTATGGACAGCCTAGAAGCCCAGCATTTT
TRBV20-1	TRBD2	TRBJ2-3	medium-sized	CSARGPGLAGVRTDTQYF	TGCAGTGCTAGAGGTCCGGGACTAGCGGGAGTCCGCACAGATACGCAGTATTTT
TRBV18	TRBD1	TRBJ2-4	medium-sized	CASSLTTGDIQYF	TGTGCCAGCTCACTTACGACAGGGGACATTCAGTACTTC
TRBV6-5	-	TRBJ2-7	many	CASSYGFGGIKVYEQYF	TGTGCCAGCAGTTATGGGTTCGGGGGAATTAAGGTCTACGAGCAGTACTTC
TRBV10-3	-	TRBJ2-3	many	CATGDGQTSTDTQYF	TGTGCCACCGGTGATGGGCAGACTAGCACAGATACGCAGTATTTT
TRBV19	TRBD2	TRBJ2-1	many	CASSIAGGSSYNEQFF	TGTGCCAGTAGTATAGCTGGCGGGAGCTCCTACAATGAGCAGTTCTTC
TRBV4-1	TRBD2	TRBJ2-3	-	CASGQGLAATDTQYF	TGCGCCAGCGGGCAAGGACTAGCGGCCACAGATACGCAGTATTTT
TRBV28	-	TRBJ2-3	many	CASSPLPRAGRPTDTQYF	TGTGCCAGCAGCCCCCTGCCGAGGGCAGGAAGACCCACAGATACGCAGTATTTT
TRBV5-6	TRBD1	TRBJ2-2	many	CASSSDRGHSTGELFF	TGTGCCAGCAGCTCGGACAGGGGGCATAGCACCGGGGAGCTGTTTTTT
TRBV18	-	TRBJ2-6	many	CASSGVGRTSGANVLTF	TGTGCCAGCTCAGGTGTGGGACGTACGTCTGGGGCCAACGTCCTGACTTTC
TRBV21-1	-	TRBJ2-7	medium-sized	CASSARDTSYEQYF	TGTGCCAGCAGCGCCCGGGACACCTCCTACGAGCAGTACTTC
TRBV5-1	-	TRBJ2-7	many	CASSLGSGQIYEQYF	TGCGCCAGCAGCTTGGGTTCCGGGCAGATTTACGAGCAGTACTTC
TRBV2	-	TRBJ1-5	-	CASSEFLVGQGYYPQHF	TGTGCCAGCAGTGAATTCCTTGTAGGCCAGGGATACTACCCCCAGCATTTT
TRBV20-1	-	TRBJ2-5	many	CSARDNTGQLETQYF	TGCAGTGCTAGAGATAATACAGGTCAGCTGGAGACCCAGTACTTC
TRBV7-2	-	TRBJ1-5	many	CASSLSGTFNQPQHF	TGTGCCAGCAGCTTATCAGGGACCTTTAATCAGCCCCAGCATTTT
TRBV4-1	-	TRBJ1-1	many	CASSQTNLNTEAFF	TGCGCCAGCAGCCAAACAAACTTAAACACTGAAGCTTTCTTT
TRBV28	TRBD2	TRBJ2-5	many	CASSLVAGGPIETQYF	TGTGCCAGCAGTTTAGTAGCGGGAGGGCCTATCGAGACCCAGTACTTC
TRBV7-9	-	TRBJ1-1	-	CASSLTDEAFF	TGTGCCAGCAGCTTGACAGATGAAGCTTTCTTT
TRBV6-5	-	TRBJ1-1	medium-sized	CASSYVGAEAFF	TGTGCCAGCAGTTACGTAGGGGCTGAAGCTTTCTTT
TRBV12-3/TRBV12-4	TRBD1	TRBJ2-2	many	CASSRTGISGELFF	TGTGCCAGCAGTCGGACAGGGATTTCCGGGGAGCTGTTTTTT
TRBV3-1	-	TRBJ2-5	many	CASSQMASSETQYF	TGTGCCAGCAGCCAAATGGCTAGCTCTGAGACCCAGTACTTC
TRBV28	-	TRBJ2-3	medium-sized	CASRSGGRDSDTQYF	TGTGCCAGCAGGTCCGGCGGCAGGGACTCAGATACGCAGTATTTT
TRBV25-1	-	TRBJ1-2	few	CASNPQGTNYGYTF	TGTGCCAGCAACCCCCAAGGGACCAACTATGGCTACACCTTC
TRBV6-4	TRBD1	TRBJ2-3	many	CASSDIGQATDTQYF	TGTGCCAGCAGTGACATCGGACAGGCCACAGATACGCAGTATTTT
TRBV25-1	-	TRBJ2-7	many	CASSDPTGYYEQYF	TGTGCCAGCAGTGATCCCACAGGGTACTACGAGCAGTACTTC
TRBV9	-	TRBJ2-5	many	CASSVDGPRETQYF	TGTGCCAGCAGCGTAGACGGTCCCCGAGAGACCCAGTACTTC
TRBV27	TRBD1	TRBJ1-2	many	CASSLDRGLGGYTF	TGTGCCAGCAGTTTGGACAGGGGGTTAGGTGGCTACACCTTC
TRBV12-3/TRBV12-4	-	TRBJ2-1	-	CASRKRDSSYNEQFF	TGTGCCAGCAGAAAACGGGATAGCTCCTACAATGAGCAGTTCTTC
TRBV11-2	-	TRBJ1-2	few	CASSSTGYYDYGYTF	TGTGCCAGCAGCTCAACAGGGTATTATGACTATGGCTACACCTTC
TRBV7-2	-	TRBJ1-1	many	CASSSRFGMNTEAFF	TGTGCCAGCAGCTCCCGGTTCGGTATGAACACTGAAGCTTTCTTT
TRBV6-5	-	TRBJ2-7	medium-sized	CASSLQGGDSYEQYF	TGTGCCAGCAGTTTACAGGGGGGGGACTCCTACGAGCAGTACTTC